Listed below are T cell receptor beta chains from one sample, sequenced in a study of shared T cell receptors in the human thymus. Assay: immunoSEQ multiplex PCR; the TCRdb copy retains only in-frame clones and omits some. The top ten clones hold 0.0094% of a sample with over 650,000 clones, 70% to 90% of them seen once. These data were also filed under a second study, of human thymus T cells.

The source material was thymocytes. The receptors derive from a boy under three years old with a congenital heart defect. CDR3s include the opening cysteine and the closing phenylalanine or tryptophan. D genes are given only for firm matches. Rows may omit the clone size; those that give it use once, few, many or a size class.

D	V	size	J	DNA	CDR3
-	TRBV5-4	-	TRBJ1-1	TGTGCCAGCAGCTTGGAGAGTCTGCACAGACGACCGAACACTGAAGCTTTCTTT	CASSLESLHRRPNTEAFF
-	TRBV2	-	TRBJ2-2	TGTGCCAGCTCCATAGTCTTGGCCGGGGAGCTGTTTTTT	CASSIVLAGELFF
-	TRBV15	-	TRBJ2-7	TGTGCCACCAGCAGCCCCCAGGGGGGAGAGCAGTACTTC	CATSSPQGGEQYF
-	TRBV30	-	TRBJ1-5	TGTGCCTGGGCCCAGGACAGCGGTCTAGAACAGCCCCAGCATTTT	CAWAQDSGLEQPQHF
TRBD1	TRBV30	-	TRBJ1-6	TGTGCCTGGAGTGGATTCCGACAGGGTAATCCCTATAATTCACCCCTCCACTTT	CAWSGFRQGNPYNSPLHF
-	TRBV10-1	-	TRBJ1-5	TGCGCCAGCAGTGAGGTTTTCCGGGGCAATCAGCCCCAGCATTTT	CASSEVFRGNQPQHF
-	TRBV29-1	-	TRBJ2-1	TGCAGCGTTCTCCGGTTAAATGAGCAGTTCTTC	CSVLRLNEQFF
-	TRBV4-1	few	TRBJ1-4	TGCGCCAGCAGCCTCCCCAGCGCCGCTAATGAAAAACTGTTTTTT	CASSLPSAANEKLFF
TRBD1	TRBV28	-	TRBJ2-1	TGTGCCAGCAGCCCCAGGGACAGAAGCTCCTACAATGAGCAGTTCTTC	CASSPRDRSSYNEQFF
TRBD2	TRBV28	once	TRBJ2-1	TGTGCCAGCAGCCGGGCCCCGGGACTAGCGACCCACACCGGGACGTACAATGAGCAGTTCTTC	CASSRAPGLATHTGTYNEQFF
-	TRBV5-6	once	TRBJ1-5	TGTGCCAGCAGCTTGGGCCCGGGGGGCTGCAATCAGCCCCAGCATTTT	CASSLGPGGCNQPQHF
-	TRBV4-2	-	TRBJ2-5	TGTGCCAGCAGCCAAGGCACAGGGAAAGAGACCCAGTACTTC	CASSQGTGKETQYF
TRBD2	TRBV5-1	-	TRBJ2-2	TGCGCCAGCAGCCGTGGGCTAGCGGGGGATACCGGGACCGGGGAGCTGTTTTTT	CASSRGLAGDTGTGELFF
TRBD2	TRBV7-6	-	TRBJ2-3	TGTGCCAGCAGCTTAAATCCCCGCGGGGGGGCGTGGGATACGCAGTATTTT	CASSLNPRGGAWDTQYF
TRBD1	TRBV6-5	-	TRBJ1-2	TGTGCCAGCAGGGGGACAGGGGTCCCCCTAGTTGGCTACACCTTC	CASRGTGVPLVGYTF
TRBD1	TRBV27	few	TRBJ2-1	TGTGCCAGCAGTTGGGGGGACAGGGACCTAAACAATGAGCAGTTCTTC	CASSWGDRDLNNEQFF
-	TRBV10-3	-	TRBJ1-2	TGTGCCATCAGAGGACAGCCCTATGGCTACACCTTC	CAIRGQPYGYTF
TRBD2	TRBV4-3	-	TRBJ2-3	TGCGCCAGCAGCCAAGAGGCTAGCGGGACAGATACGCAGTATTTT	CASSQEASGTDTQYF
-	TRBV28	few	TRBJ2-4	TGTGCCAGCAGGCCACACGAGACAGCCGGAATTCAGTACTTC	CASRPHETAGIQYF
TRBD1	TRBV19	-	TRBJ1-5	TGTGCCAGTAGAAGGACAGGGCAGGGGAGCAATCAGCCCCAGCATTTT	CASRRTGQGSNQPQHF
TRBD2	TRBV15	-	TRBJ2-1	TGTGCCACCAGCAGAGTCCCGGGACTAGCGGGGGGGCCCTACAATGAGCAGTTCTTC	CATSRVPGLAGGPYNEQFF
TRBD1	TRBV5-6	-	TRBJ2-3	TGTGCCAGCATCCCAAGGCAGGGGGCGTGTGATGGGACAGATACGCAGTATTTT	CASIPRQGACDGTDTQYF
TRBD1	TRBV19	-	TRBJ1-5	TGTGCCAGTAGTATAGATTTCGGAGGGCAGGGGGATAGCAATCAGCCCCAGCATTTT	CASSIDFGGQGDSNQPQHF
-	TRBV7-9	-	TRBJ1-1	TGTGCCAGCAGCTTAGCGAAGCCAACAGGGATGGCTGAAGCTTTCTTT	CASSLAKPTGMAEAFF
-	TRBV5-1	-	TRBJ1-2	TGCGCCAGCAGCTTTTGGAGCGGCGGCTACACCTTC	CASSFWSGGYTF
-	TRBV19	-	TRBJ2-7	TGTGCCAGTAGTATAGGGCCTCAACGGGGGCAGTACTTC	CASSIGPQRGQYF
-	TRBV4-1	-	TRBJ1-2	TGCGCCAGCAGTTTCCGTCAGAGGTCCAGGGACTATGGCTACACCTTC	CASSFRQRSRDYGYTF
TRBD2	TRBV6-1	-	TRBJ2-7	TGTGCCAGCAGTGATCGGGAGGCCACCTACGAGCAGTACTTC	CASSDREATYEQYF
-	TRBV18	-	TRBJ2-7	TGTGCCAGCTCAAGAAGCTTTAAGTCCTACGAGCAGTACTTC	CASSRSFKSYEQYF
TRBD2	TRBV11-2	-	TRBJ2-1	TGTGCCAGCAGACCTCCGGGACTAGCGGAACCCTACGGCAATGAGCAGTTCTTC	CASRPPGLAEPYGNEQFF
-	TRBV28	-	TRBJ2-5	TGTGCCAGCAGTTTCCTGGGACTTCAGGAGACCCAGTACTTC	CASSFLGLQETQYF
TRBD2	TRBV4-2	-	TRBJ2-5	TGTGCCAGCAGCCAGAGGACCGGGACTAGCGGGGGGCTAGAGACCCAGTACTTC	CASSQRTGTSGGLETQYF
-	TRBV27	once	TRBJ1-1	TGTGCCAGCAGTTTATTGGCAGGTGCCGCCGGCACTGAAGCTTTCTTT	CASSLLAGAAGTEAFF
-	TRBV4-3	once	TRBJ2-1	TGCGCCAGCAGCCAGTCTCGCGGGGTGTGGAATGAGCAGTTCTTC	CASSQSRGVWNEQFF
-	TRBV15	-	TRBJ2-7	TGTGCCACCAGACGCAACAGGGGGGGCCCTCCCTACGAGCAGTACTTC	CATRRNRGGPPYEQYF